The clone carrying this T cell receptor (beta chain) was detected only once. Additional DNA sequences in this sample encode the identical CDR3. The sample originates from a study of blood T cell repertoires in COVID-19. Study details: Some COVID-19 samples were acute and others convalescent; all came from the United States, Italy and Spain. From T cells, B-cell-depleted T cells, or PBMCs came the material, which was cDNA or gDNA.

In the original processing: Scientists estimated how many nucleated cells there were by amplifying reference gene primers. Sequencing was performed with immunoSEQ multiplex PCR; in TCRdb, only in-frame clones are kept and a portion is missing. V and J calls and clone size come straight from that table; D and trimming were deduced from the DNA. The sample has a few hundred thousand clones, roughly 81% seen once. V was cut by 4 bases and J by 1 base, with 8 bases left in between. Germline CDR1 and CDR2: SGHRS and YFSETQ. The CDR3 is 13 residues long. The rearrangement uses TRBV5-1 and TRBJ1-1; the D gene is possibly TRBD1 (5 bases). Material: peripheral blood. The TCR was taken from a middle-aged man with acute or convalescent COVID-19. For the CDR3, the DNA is TGCGCCAGCAGCCTCGGGGGGAACACTGAAGCTTTCTTT. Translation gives CASSLGGNTEAFF.